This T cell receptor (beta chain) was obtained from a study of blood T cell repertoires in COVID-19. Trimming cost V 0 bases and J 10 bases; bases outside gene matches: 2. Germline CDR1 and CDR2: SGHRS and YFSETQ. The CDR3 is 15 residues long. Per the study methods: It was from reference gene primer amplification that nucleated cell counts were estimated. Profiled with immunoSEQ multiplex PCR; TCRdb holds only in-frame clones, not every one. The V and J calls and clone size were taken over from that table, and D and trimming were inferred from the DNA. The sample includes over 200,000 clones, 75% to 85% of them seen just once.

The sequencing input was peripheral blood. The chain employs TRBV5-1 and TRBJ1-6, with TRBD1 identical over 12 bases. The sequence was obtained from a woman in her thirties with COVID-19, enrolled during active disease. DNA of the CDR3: TGCGCCAGCAGCTTGGCCGGGACAGGGGGCTCACCCCTCCACTTT. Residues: CASSLAGTGGSPLHF.